The T cell receptor beta chain under discussion was sequenced for a study of T-cell memory formation after mild COVID-19. This clonotype was picked up a small number of times. Its antigen is not known. Each CDR3 protein is one row after TCRdb ran MiXCR on the 5' RACE reads. The sample records fewer than 650,000 distinct CDR3 sequences, 17% being singletons. CDR3 length equals 13 residues. CDR1 is GTSNPN, CDR2 SVGIG, per germline (reference sequence). V was clipped by 4 bases and J by 2 bases; unmatched bases: 5. Study-level findings and limits: Whether second-wave clones peaking at day 37 were SARS-CoV-2 specific went unconfirmed. Contracting clones from day 15 to 85 showed balanced CD4/CD8; later expanders favored CD4+.

Sequencing was done on a sample of PBMCs or a T cell subset sorted from them (not recorded which). This receptor was taken from an adult woman who had mild COVID-19 (a few samples of this study predate the infection). Cell type and time point are not known. This chain joins TRBV30 and TRBJ2-7; 7 nucleotides match TRBD1. For the CDR3, the DNA is TGTGCCTGGACCCCGGGACAGACCTACGAGCAGTACTTC. The encoded protein is CAWTPGQTYEQYF.